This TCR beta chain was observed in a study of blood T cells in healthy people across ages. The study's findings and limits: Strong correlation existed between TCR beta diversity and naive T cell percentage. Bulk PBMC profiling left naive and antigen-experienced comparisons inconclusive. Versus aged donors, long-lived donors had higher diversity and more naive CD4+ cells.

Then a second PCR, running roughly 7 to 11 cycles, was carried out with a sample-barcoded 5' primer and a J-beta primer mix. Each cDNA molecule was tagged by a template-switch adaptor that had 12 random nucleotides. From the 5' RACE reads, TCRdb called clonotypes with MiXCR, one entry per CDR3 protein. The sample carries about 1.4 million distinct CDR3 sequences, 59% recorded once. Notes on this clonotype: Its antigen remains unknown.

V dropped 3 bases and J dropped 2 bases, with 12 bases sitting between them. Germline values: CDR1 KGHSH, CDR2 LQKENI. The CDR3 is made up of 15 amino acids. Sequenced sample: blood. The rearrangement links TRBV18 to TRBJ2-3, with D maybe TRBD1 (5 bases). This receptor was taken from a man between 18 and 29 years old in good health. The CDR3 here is CASSPARVDTDTQYF. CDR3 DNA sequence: TGTGCCAGCTCACCGGCCAGGGTCGACACAGATACGCAGTATTTT. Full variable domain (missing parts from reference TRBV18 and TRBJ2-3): NAGVMQNPRHLVRRRGQEARLRCSPMKGHSHVYWYRQLPEEGLKFMVYLQKENIIDESGMPKERFSAEFPKEGPSILRIQQVVRGDSAAYFCASSPARVDTDTQYFGPGTRLTVL.